This is a list of T cell receptor beta chains from one sample in a study of cytomegalovirus exposure and HLA in healthy donors. Measured with immunoSEQ multiplex PCR; TCRdb has only the in-frame clones, and not every one. The sample has around 200,000 clones; around four fifths are singletons. Sequencing input: PBMCs. These TCRs come from a female donor in good health and CMV-seronegative. CDR3s leave out the opening cysteine and the closing phenylalanine or tryptophan. Clone size is shown for a subset of rows, as once, few, many or a class of expanded clone.

NA	TRBV6-5	TRBJ1-1	ASSSQNTEAF
NA	TRBV7-2	TRBJ2-1	ASSPDLAGVANEQF
NA	TRBV6-1	TRBJ2-7	ASRTGTGISYEQY
few	TRBV28	TRBJ2-7	ASSLGGSSYEQY
NA	TRBV7-9	TRBJ2-2	ASSQVRTGGTTGELF
NA	TRBV30	TRBJ2-2	AWSGTSGNTGELF
NA	TRBV11-2	TRBJ2-1	ASSVAANEQF
NA	TRBV5-1	TRBJ2-7	ASSRTGADEQY
few	TRBV6-1	TRBJ2-1	ASSETSGRSDEQF
NA	TRBV6-1	TRBJ2-7	ASSEVSGGANEQY
NA	TRBV11-2	TRBJ2-3	ASSRSPGDTQY
once	TRBV9	TRBJ1-2	ASSVVSGQGYT
NA	TRBV29-1	TRBJ1-5	SVEEEGFGDSNQPQH
NA	TRBV6-1	TRBJ2-1	ASVAGGTNEQF
NA	TRBV6-1	TRBJ1-3	ASSEFAQGSGNTIY
NA	TRBV5-1	TRBJ2-2	ASSPTSGENTGELF
many	TRBV19	TRBJ1-4	ASRSHNEKLF
once	TRBV7-9	TRBJ2-5	ASSSNAGIETQY
NA	TRBV5-6	TRBJ2-7	ASSLEGVEQY
NA	TRBV27	TRBJ1-2	ASSLVGDLGYT
NA	TRBV28	TRBJ2-1	ASSETDQSGNEQF
NA	TRBV9	TRBJ2-3	ASAPPLAIRTDTQY
NA	TRBV25-1	TRBJ2-5	ASSESGTGSGTQY
few	TRBV5-4	TRBJ2-5	ASSWRQGAGETQY
NA	TRBV19	TRBJ2-1	ASSIETGGIEQF
NA	TRBV7-9	TRBJ2-1	ASSPLGNEQF
NA	TRBV7-8	TRBJ2-7	ASSVRRDSNYEQY
NA	TRBV10-3	TRBJ2-6	AISDYETGSPSGANVLT
NA	TRBV5-1	TRBJ2-3	ASSLSSGGVDTQY
NA	TRBV18	TRBJ2-7	ASSPGGYEQY
NA	TRBV5-1	TRBJ1-1	ASSLWVPTGTGLNTEAF